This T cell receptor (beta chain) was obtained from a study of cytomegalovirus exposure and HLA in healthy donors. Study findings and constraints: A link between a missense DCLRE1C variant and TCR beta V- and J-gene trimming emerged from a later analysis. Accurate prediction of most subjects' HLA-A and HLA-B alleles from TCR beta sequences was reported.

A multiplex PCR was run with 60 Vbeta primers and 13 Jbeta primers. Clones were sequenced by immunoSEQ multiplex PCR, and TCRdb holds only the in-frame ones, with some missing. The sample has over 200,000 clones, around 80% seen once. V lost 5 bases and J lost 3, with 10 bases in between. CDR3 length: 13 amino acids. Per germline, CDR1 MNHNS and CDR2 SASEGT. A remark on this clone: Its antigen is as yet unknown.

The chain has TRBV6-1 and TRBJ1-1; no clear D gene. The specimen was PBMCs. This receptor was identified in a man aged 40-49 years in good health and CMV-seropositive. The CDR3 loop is CASSSDKYTEAFF. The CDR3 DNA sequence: TGTGCCAGCAGTTCTGACAAATACACTGAAGCTTTCTTT.